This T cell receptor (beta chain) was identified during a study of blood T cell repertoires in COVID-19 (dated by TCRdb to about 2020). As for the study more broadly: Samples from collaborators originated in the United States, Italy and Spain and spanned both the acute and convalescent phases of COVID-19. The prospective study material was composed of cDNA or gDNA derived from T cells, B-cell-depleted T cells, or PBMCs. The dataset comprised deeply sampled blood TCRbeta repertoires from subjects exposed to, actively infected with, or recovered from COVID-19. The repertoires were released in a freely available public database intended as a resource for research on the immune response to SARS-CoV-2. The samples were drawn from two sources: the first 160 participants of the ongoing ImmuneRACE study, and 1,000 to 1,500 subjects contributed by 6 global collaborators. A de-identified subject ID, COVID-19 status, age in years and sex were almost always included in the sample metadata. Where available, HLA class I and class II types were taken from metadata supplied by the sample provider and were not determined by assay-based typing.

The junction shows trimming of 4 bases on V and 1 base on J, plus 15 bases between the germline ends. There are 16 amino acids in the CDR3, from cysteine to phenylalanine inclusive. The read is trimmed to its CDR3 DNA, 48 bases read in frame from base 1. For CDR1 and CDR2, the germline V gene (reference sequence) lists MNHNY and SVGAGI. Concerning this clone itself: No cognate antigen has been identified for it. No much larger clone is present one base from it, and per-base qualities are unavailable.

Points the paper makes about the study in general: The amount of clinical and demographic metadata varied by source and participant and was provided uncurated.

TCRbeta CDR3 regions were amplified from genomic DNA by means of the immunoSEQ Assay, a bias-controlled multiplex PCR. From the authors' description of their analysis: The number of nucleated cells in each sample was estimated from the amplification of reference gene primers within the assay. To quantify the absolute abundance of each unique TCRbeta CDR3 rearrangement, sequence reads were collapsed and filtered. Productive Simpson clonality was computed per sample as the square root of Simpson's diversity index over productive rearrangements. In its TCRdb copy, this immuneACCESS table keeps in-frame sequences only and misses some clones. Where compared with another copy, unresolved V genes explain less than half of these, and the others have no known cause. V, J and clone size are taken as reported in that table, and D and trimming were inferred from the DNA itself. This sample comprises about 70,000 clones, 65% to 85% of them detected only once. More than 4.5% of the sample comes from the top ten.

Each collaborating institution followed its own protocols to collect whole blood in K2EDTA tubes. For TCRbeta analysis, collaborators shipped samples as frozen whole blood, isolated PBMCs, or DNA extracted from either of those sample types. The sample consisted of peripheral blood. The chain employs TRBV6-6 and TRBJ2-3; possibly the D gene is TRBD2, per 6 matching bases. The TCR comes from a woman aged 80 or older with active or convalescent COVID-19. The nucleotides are TGTGCCAGCAGTTCCCGGGACTCGAAGGGCACAGATACGCAGTATTTT. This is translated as CASSSRDSKGTDTQYF.